These 25 T cell receptor beta chains originate from one sample sequenced in a study of T cell responses to AZD1222 COVID-19 vaccine. The protocol was immunoSEQ multiplex PCR, while the TCRdb copy is restricted to in-frame clones and leaves out a portion. The table has 150,000 or so clones, roughly nine tenths seen once. The sample was peripheral blood, taken 28 days after the second AZD1222 dose. These receptors were taken from an adult who received the AZD1222 COVID-19 vaccine.

This chain uses TRBV19 with TRBJ2-3; tentatively, D is TRBD2 (7 bases). The V end was cut by 6 bases, the J end by 7 bases, with 17 bases between. The V gene's germline CDR1 is LNHDA and CDR2 SQIVND (reference sequence). The CDR3 spans 14 residues. CDR3 nucleotides: TGTGCCAGTAGCCTCCGGGGGGCGGAGAATACGCAGTATTTT. It yields the protein CASSLRGAENTQYF.

This chain connects TRBV6-5 to TRBJ1-2, with 8 bases identical to TRBD1. Trimming at V came to 6 bases and at J to 4 bases, leaving 7 bases not matched to a gene. CDR1 and CDR2 (germline): MNHEY, SVGAGI. The CDR3 is made up of 14 amino acids. Here the CDR3 DNA reads TGTGCCAGCAGCTTCCGGGACAGGCGCTATGGCTACACCTTC. It encodes CASSFRDRRYGYTF.

The chain employs TRBV5-1 and TRBJ2-5; D is possibly TRBD2 (5 bases). The length of the CDR3 is 16 residues. V gave up 5 bases and J gave up 4 bases, with 21 bases separating them. In germline, CDR1 is SGHRS, CDR2 YFSETQ. CDR3 residues: CASSGLGVGRAETQYF. The CDR3 coding sequence is TGCGCCAGCAGTGGATTGGGAGTCGGTCGGGCAGAGACCCAGTACTTC.

The rearrangement joins TRBV5-1 to TRBJ1-2; tentative D call: TRBD1 (5 bases). Germline loops: CDR1 SGHRS, CDR2 YFSETQ. CDR3 length: 15 residues. V was clipped by 4 bases and J by 7 bases, with 20 bases between them. In nucleotides, the CDR3 is TGCGCCAGCAGCCTGAGGCCCCAGGGTTCGGTTGGCTACACCTTC. Its protein is CASSLRPQGSVGYTF.

The chain uses TRBV7-9 and TRBJ1-6; TRBD1 might be the D (5 bases). The germline CDR1 and CDR2 sequences are SEHNR and FQNEAQ (reference sequence). The CDR3 has 14 amino acids. V was pared by 1 base and J by 10 bases, with 11 bases between. CDR3 nucleotide sequence: TGTGCCAGCAGCTTAGATAGGGGACCGTCACCCCTCCACTTT. Its translation is CASSLDRGPSPLHF.

This sequence joins TRBV5-8 and TRBJ1-2; D possibly corresponds to TRBD1 (6 bases). Trimming removed 1 base at V and 4 bases at J, with 14 bases between. Germline V CDR1 and CDR2: SGHTS, YDEGEE. The CDR3 contains 15 residues. CDR3 sequence reads: CASSLLRGFSYGYTF. DNA of the CDR3: TGTGCCAGCAGCTTGTTAAGGGGGTTTAGCTATGGCTACACCTTC.

V and J are TRBV19 and TRBJ2-2; 9 bases are shared with TRBD1. CDR3 length: 15 amino acids. With V trimmed by 5 bases and J by 7 bases, 8 bases remained unmatched. Germline V lookup: CDR1 LNHDA, CDR2 SQIVND (reference sequence). CDR3 sequence reads: CASSLLQGARGELFF. For the CDR3, the DNA is TGTGCCAGTAGTTTGTTACAGGGGGCCCGCGGGGAGCTGTTTTTT. Filled out from reference TRBV19 and TRBJ2-2, the complete variable domain reads DGGITQSPKYLFRKEGQNVTLSCEQNLNHDAMYWYRQDPGQGLRLIYYSQIVNDFQKGDIAEGYSVSREKKESFPLTVTSAQKNPTAFYLCASSLLQGARGELFFGEGSRLTVL.

This clone appeared once. The chain joins TRBV5-1 to TRBJ2-2; TRBD2 agrees at 15 bases. Germline V gene sequence: CDR1 SGHRS, CDR2 YFSETQ. After removal of 4 bases from V and 7 bases from J, the junction contained 14 bases not matched to a gene. This CDR3 is 19 amino acids long. CDR3 residues: CASSPSGLAGGARGGELFF. CDR3 in DNA: TGCGCCAGCAGCCCCTCGGGACTAGCGGGGGGCGCAAGGGGCGGGGAGCTGTTTTTT.

J is TRBJ1-2 and V is TRBV4-1; TRBD1 matches at 8 bases. CDR3 length equals 16 residues. In germline, CDR1 is MGHRA, CDR2 YSYEKL. The V gene end was trimmed by 0 bases and the J gene end by 3 bases; junction bases not matched to a gene: 6. The DNA of the CDR3 is TGCGCCAGCAGCCAAGATGCAGGGGGCGGCTACTATGGCTACACCTTC. It yields the protein CASSQDAGGGYYGYTF.

This clone was detected only once. This chain connects TRBV24-1 to TRBJ2-6; 7 bases are a match to TRBD1. The germline V gene encodes CDR1 KGHDR and CDR2 SFDVKD. The CDR3 covers 17 residues. V was clipped by 3 bases and J by 0 bases; unmatched bases: 4. CDR3 sequence: CATSDPGQISGANVLTF. The CDR3 DNA reads as TGTGCCACCAGTGATCCGGGACAGATCTCTGGGGCCAACGTCCTGACTTTC.

The chain links TRBV19 to TRBJ1-5; perhaps TRBD1 as D (6 bases). The germline V gene has CDR1 LNHDA and CDR2 SQIVND (reference sequence). Trimming removed 6 bases at V and 9 bases at J, with 18 bases between. This CDR3 comprises 14 residues. Here the CDR3 reads CASSLVQGHGPQHF. The CDR3 region has the DNA TGTGCCAGTAGCTTAGTACAGGGACATGGGCCCCAGCATTTT.

The J gene is TRBJ1-2, the V gene TRBV7-8; 10 nucleotides agree with TRBD1. This CDR3 has 15 amino acids. Looked up from germline, CDR1 is SGHVS and CDR2 is FQNEAQ. Unmatched junction bases numbered 2, after V lost 4 bases and J lost 0 bases. CDR3 sequence: CASSYGTGANYGYTF. The DNA of the CDR3 is TGTGCCAGCAGCTACGGGACAGGGGCTAACTATGGCTACACCTTC.

The chain links TRBV4-3 to TRBJ2-7, with a weak D call TRBD2 (5 bases). The germline CDR1 and CDR2 sequences are LGHNA and YSLEER. CDR3 length equals 14 residues. Trimming stripped 1 base from V and 7 bases from J, with 14 bases between. The CDR3 coding sequence is TGCGCCAGCAGCCAAGTTCTCGGGATTGGTGAGCAGTACTTC. Its translation is CASSQVLGIGEQYF.

J is TRBJ1-6 and V is TRBV7-2; D gene uncertain. Germline CDR1 SGHTA, CDR2 FQGNSA. V was trimmed by 5 bases and J by 11 bases, leaving 13 bases between them. The CDR3 runs to 13 residues. CDR3 loop: CASSIPVTTPLHF. The CDR3, as DNA: TGTGCCAGCAGCATCCCCGTAACTACACCCCTCCACTTT.

The genes are TRBV19 and TRBJ2-7; no definite D call. The V gene's germline CDR1 is LNHDA and CDR2 SQIVND (reference sequence). Trimming left V 1 base short and J 1 base short, with 8 bases between. The CDR3 has 14 amino acids. The CDR3 spells CASSIVADSYEQYF. The CDR3 coding sequence is TGTGCCAGTAGTATAGTGGCAGATTCCTACGAGCAGTACTTC.

The J gene is TRBJ2-7, the V gene TRBV7-2; 10 bases line up with TRBD1. The V gene end was trimmed by 5 bases and the J gene end by 1 base; junction bases not matched to a gene: 5. CDR1 SGHTA and CDR2 FQGNSA come from the germline V gene. The length of the CDR3 is 15 residues. Written as DNA, the CDR3 is TGTGCCAGCAGCCGTCCGGGACAGGGGTCCTACGAGCAGTACTTC. Its protein product is CASSRPGQGSYEQYF. Full variable domain (outside the CDR3, taken from reference TRBV7-2 and TRBJ2-7): GAGVSQSPSNKVTEKGKDVELRCDPISGHTALYWYRQSLGQGLEFLIYFQGNSAPDKSGLPSDRFSAERTGGSVSTLTIQRTQQEDSAVYLCASSRPGQGSYEQYFGPGTRLTVT.

The genes are TRBV5-4 and TRBJ1-4, with 10 positions matching TRBD1. J gave up 7 bases and V 0 bases, and 3 bases lay outside the gene matches. CDR1 is SGHNT and CDR2 is YYREEE in the germline V gene (reference sequence). There are 15 residues in the CDR3. The CDR3 nucleotides are TGTGCCAGCAGCTTGGCGGGACAGGGGAGTGAAAAACTGTTTTTT. Amino acids: CASSLAGQGSEKLFF.

The table lists this clone with a count of one. The DNA for the CDR3 is TGTGCCAGCTCACAGGGTTTCCTCTACGAGCAGTACTTC. Its protein is CASSQGFLYEQYF. The chain carries TRBV18 and TRBJ2-7; D gene unclear. CDR1 and CDR2 from the germline V gene are KGHSH and LQKENI. The CDR3 runs to 13 residues. Trimming removed 4 bases from V and 3 bases from J, with 10 bases in between.

This clone was counted a single time. The CDR3 coding sequence is TGTGCCAGCAGCCTAAGCCCAGGTCCCGATCAGCCCCAGCATTTT. Translated: CASSLSPGPDQPQHF. The chain employs TRBV9 and TRBJ1-5; no clear D. The CDR3 runs 15 residues. Per the germline V gene, CDR1 is SGDLS and CDR2 is YYNGEE. The V end was cut by 4 bases, the J end by 5 bases, with 16 bases between.

The chain is built from TRBV4-2 and TRBJ1-1, with 10 bases lining up with TRBD1. V dropped 0 bases and J dropped 4; count of bases not matched to a gene: 5. This CDR3 spans 16 amino acids. The V gene's germline CDR1 is LGHNA and CDR2 YNFKEQ. CDR3 protein: CASSQDPDRGRTEAFF. The DNA for the CDR3 is TGTGCCAGCAGCCAAGACCCCGACAGGGGGCGCACTGAAGCTTTCTTT.

The chain is built from TRBV7-2 and TRBJ1-3; D uncertain. The CDR3 spans 12 residues. Germline CDR1 is SGHTA and CDR2 is FQGNSA. The ends were cut back, 8 bases at V and 0 bases at J, with 5 bases in the middle. The DNA for the CDR3 is TGTGCCAGCTCACACTCTGGAAACACCATATATTTT. This gives the protein CASSHSGNTIYF.

The V gene is TRBV12-3 or TRBV12-4, the J gene TRBJ1-2, with D maybe TRBD1 (6 bases). This CDR3 region has 12 residues. V lost 10 bases and J lost 5, with 14 bases in between. The CDR3 DNA follows: TGTGCCACAGGACAGCTCTTATATGGCTACACCTTC. Its translation: CATGQLLYGYTF.

This rearrangement joins TRBV10-1 to TRBJ2-7, with TRBD1 as a possible D gene (5 bases). CDR1 and CDR2 from the germline V gene are WNHNN and SYGVQD (reference sequence). Trimming left V 5 bases short and J 1 base short, with 9 bases between. The CDR3 sequence is 13 residues long. The CDR3, as DNA: TGCGCCAGCAGTCCGAGACAGTCCTACGAGCAGTACTTC. This gives the protein CASSPRQSYEQYF.

The rearrangement joins TRBV7-8 to TRBJ1-3; D unresolved. The length of the CDR3 is 15 residues. Per germline, CDR1 SGHVS and CDR2 FQNEAQ. V lost 2 bases to trimming and J lost 2 bases, with 10 bases between them. CDR3 region: CASSLPTGTGNTIYF. CDR3 in DNA: TGTGCCAGCAGCTTACCTACCGGCACTGGAAACACCATATATTTT.

The genes are TRBV5-5 and TRBJ2-2; unclear D gene. The CDR3 spans 14 residues. The germline V and J ends were trimmed by 0 bases and 6 bases, with 9 bases remaining between them. Germline V gives CDR1 SGHKS, CDR2 YYEKEE (reference sequence). Here the CDR3 DNA reads TGTGCCAGCAGCTTGGAATTTAGACCCGGGGAGCTGTTTTTT. Its protein product is CASSLEFRPGELFF.